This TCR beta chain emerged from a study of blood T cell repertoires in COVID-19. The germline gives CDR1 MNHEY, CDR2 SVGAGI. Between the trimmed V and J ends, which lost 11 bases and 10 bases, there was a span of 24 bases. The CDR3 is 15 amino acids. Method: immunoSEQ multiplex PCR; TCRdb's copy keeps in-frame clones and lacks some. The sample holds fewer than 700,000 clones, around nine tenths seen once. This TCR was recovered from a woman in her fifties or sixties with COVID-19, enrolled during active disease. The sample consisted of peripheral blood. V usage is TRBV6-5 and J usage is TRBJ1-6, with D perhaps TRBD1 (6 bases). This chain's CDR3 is CAAYPPDSLLSPLHF. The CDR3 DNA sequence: TGTGCCGCATATCCCCCGGACAGCCTTTTATCACCCCTCCACTTT.